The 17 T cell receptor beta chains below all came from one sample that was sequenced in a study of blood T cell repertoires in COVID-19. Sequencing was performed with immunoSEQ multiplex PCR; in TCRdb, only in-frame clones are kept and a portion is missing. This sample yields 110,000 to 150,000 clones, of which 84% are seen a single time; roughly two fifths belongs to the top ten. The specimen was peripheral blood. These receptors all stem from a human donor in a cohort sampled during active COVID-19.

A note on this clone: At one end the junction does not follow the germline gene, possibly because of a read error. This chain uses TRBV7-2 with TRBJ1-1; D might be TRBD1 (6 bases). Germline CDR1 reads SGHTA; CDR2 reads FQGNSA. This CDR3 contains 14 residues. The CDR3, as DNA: TGTGCCAGCAGCTTGGATGGACAGAACGCTGAAGCTTTCTTT. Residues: CASSLDGQNAEAFF.

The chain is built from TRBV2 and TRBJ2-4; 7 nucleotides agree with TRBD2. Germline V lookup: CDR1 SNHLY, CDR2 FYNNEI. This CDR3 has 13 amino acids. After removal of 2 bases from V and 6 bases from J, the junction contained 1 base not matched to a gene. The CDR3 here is CASSELAANIQYF. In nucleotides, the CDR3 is TGTGCCAGCAGTGAACTAGCGGCAAACATTCAGTACTTC.

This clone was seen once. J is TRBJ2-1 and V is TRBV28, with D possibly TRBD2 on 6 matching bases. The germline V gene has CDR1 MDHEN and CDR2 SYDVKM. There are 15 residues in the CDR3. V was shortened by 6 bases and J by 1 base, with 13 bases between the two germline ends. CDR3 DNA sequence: TGTGCCAGCAGGGGGCTCGGGACTTCCTACAATGAGCAGTTCTTC. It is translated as CASRGLGTSYNEQFF.

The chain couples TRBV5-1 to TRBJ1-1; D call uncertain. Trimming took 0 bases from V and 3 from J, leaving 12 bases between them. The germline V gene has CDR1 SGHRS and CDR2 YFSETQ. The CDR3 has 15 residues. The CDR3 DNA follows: TGCGCCAGCAGCTTGGGAGGTCAGCCCGACACTGAAGCTTTCTTT. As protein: CASSLGGQPDTEAFF.

The CDR3 spells CASSLTPGGGFETQYF. CDR3 coding DNA: TGTGCCAGCAGCTTGACCCCAGGGGGAGGATTTGAGACCCAGTACTTC. The chain recombines TRBV7-8 with TRBJ2-5, with a possible D match to TRBD1 (7 bases). Trimming removed 3 bases at V and 5 bases at J, with 19 bases between. The CDR3 length is 16 residues. The germline gives CDR1 SGHVS, CDR2 FQNEAQ.

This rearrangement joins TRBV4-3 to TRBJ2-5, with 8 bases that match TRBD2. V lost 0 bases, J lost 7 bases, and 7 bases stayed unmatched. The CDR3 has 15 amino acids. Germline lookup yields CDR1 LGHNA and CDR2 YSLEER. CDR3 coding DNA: TGCGCCAGCAGCCAAGAGTTAAGCGGGGGAGGGACCCAGTACTTC. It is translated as CASSQELSGGGTQYF.

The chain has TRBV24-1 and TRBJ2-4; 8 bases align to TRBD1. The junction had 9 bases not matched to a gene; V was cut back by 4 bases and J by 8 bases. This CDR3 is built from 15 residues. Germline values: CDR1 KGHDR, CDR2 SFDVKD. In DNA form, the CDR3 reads TGTGCCACCAGTGACCCCACCAGGGGGCCTGACATTCAGTACTTC. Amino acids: CATSDPTRGPDIQYF.

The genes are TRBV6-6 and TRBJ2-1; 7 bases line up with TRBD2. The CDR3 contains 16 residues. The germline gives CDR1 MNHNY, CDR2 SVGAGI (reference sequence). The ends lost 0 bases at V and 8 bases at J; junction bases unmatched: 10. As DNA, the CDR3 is TGTGCCAGCAGTTACTCGTCCAGCGGGAATCGCGATGAGCAGTTCTTC. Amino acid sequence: CASSYSSSGNRDEQFF.

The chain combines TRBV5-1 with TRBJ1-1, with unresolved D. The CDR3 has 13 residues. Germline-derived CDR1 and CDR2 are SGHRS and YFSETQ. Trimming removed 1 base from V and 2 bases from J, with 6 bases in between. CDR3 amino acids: CASSLKPNTEAFF. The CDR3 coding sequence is TGCGCCAGCAGCTTGAAGCCCAACACTGAAGCTTTCTTT. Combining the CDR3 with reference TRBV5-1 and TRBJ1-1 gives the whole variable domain KAGVTQTPRYLIKTRGQQVTLSCSPISGHRSVSWYQQTPGQGLQFLFEYFSETQRNKGNFPGRFSGRQFSNSRSEMNVSTLELGDSALYLCASSLKPNTEAFFGQGTRLTVV.

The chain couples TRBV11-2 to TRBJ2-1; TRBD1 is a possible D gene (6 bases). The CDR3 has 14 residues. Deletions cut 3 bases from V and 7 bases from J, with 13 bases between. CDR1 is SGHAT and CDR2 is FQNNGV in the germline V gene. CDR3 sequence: CASSFPGTKNEQFF. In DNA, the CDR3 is TGTGCCAGCAGCTTCCCCGGGACAAAGAATGAGCAGTTCTTC.

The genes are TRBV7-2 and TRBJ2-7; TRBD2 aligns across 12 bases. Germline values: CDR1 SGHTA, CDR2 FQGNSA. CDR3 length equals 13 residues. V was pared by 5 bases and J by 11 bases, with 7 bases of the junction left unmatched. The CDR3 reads CASSTLAGGRKYF. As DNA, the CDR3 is TGTGCCAGCAGCACCCTAGCGGGGGGGCGTAAGTACTTC.

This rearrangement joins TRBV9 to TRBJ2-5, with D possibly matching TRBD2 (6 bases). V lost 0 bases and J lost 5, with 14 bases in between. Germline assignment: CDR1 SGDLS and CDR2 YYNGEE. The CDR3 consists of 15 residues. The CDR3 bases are TGTGCCAGCAGCGTAGGGCCGGGGGAGGCGGAGACCCAGTACTTC. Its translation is CASSVGPGEAETQYF.

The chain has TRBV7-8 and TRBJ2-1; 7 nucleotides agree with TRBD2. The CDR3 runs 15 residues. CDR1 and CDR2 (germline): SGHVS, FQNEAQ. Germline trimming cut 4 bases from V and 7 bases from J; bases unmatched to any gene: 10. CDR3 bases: TGTGCCAGCAGCTGGGAGGGGTTGGGGTTAAATGAGCAGTTCTTC. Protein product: CASSWEGLGLNEQFF.

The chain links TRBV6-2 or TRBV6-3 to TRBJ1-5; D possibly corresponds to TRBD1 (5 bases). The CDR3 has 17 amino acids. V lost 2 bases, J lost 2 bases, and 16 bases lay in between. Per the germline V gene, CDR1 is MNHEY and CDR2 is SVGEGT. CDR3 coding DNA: TGTGCCAGCAGTTACACGGGGGGGACGTTGGGCAATCAGCCCCAGCATTTT. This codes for CASSYTGGTLGNQPQHF.

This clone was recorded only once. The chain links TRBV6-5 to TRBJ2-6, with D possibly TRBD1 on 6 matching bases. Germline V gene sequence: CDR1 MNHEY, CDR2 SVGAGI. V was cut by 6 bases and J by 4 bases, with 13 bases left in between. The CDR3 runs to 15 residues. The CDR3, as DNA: TGTGCCAGCAGCTCAACAGGGTGGGGGGCCAACGTCCTGACTTTC. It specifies CASSSTGWGANVLTF.

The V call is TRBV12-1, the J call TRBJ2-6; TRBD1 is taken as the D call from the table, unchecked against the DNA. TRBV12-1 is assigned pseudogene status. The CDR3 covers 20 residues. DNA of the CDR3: TGTGCCAGCAGCCCGGAACCTCGACAGACCGGCTGGCCTGGGGCCAACGTCCTGACTTTC. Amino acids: CASSPEPRQTGWPGANVLTF.

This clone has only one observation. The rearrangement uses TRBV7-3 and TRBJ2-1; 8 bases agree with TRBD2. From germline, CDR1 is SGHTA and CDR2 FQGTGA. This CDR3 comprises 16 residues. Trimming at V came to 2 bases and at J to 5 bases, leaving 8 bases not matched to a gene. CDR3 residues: CASSLPGLAGNNEQFF. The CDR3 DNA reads TGTGCCAGCAGCTTACCCGGCCTAGCGGGCAACAATGAGCAGTTCTTC.